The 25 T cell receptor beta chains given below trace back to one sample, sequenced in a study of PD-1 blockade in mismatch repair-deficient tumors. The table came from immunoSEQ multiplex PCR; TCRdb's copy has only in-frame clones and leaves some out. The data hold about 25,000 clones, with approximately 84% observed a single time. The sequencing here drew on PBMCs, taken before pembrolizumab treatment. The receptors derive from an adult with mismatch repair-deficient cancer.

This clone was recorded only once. The CDR3 DNA is TGTGCCAGCAGGAAACAGGGGGCAGCTGGAAACACCATATATTTT. Translation gives CASRKQGAAGNTIYF. The chain uses TRBV28 and TRBJ1-3; TRBD1 aligns across 9 bases. The V segment lost 6 bases and the J segment 2 bases; nucleotides outside the gene matches: 5. Looked up from germline, CDR1 is MDHEN and CDR2 is SYDVKM. The CDR3 totals 15 residues.

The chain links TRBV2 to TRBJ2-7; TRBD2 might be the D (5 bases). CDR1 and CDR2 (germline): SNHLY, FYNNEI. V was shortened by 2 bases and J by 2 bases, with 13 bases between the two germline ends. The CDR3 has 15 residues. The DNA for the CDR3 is TGTGCCAGCAGTGAACAGCCAGCGGTGGCCTACGAGCAGTACTTC. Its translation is CASSEQPAVAYEQYF. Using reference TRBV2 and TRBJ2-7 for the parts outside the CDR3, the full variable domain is EPEVTQTPSHQVTQMGQEVILRCVPISNHLYFYWYRQILGQKVEFLVSFYNNEISEKSEIFDDQFSVERPDGSNFTLKIRSTKLEDSAMYFCASSEQPAVAYEQYFGPGTRLTVT.

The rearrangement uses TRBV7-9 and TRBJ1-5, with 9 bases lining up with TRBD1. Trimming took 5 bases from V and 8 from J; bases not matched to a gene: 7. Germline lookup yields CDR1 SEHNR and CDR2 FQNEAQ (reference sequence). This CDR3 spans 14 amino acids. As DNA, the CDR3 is TGTGCCAGCAGCCCCGGGACAGGGACGGAGCCCCAGCATTTT. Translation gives CASSPGTGTEPQHF.

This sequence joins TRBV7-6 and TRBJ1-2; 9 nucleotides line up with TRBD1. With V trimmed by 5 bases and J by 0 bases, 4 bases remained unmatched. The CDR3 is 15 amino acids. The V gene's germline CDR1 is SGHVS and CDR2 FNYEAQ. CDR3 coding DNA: TGTGCCAGCAGCCCGGGACAGGGAGCTAACTATGGCTACACCTTC. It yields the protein CASSPGQGANYGYTF. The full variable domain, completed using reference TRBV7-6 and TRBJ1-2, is GAGVSQSPRYKVTKRGQDVALRCDPISGHVSLYWYRQALGQGPEFLTYFNYEAQQDKSGLPNDRFSAERPEGSISTLTIQRTEQRDSAMYRCASSPGQGANYGYTFGSGTRLTVV.

DNA for the CDR3: TGTGCCAGCTCACCGGGCACTGAAGAGACCCAGTACTTC. Translated: CASSPGTEETQYF. V is TRBV18 and J is TRBJ2-5; unclear D gene. The V gene lost 3 bases and the J gene lost 3 bases, with 8 bases spanning the gap. The CDR3 sequence is 13 residues long. The germline gives CDR1 KGHSH, CDR2 LQKENI.

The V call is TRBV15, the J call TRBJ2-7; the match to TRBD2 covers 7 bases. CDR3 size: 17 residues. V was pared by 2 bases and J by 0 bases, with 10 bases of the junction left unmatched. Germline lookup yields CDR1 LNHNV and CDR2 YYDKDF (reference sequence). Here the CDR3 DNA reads TGTGCCACCAGCAGACTACTATCGGGAGGCAGCTCCTACGAGCAGTACTTC. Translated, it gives CATSRLLSGGSSYEQYF. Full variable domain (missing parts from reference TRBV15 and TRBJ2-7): DAMVIQNPRYQVTQFGKPVTLSCSQTLNHNVMYWYQQKSSQAPKLLFHYYDKDFNNEADTPDNFQSRRPNTSFCFLDIRSPGLGDTAMYLCATSRLLSGGSSYEQYFGPGTRLTVT.

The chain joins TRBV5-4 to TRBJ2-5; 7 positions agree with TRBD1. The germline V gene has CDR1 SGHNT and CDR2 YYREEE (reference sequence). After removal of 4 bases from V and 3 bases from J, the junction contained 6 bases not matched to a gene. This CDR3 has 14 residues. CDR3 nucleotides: TGTGCCAGCAGCACCGGACAGGAGAAAGAGACCCAGTACTTC. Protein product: CASSTGQEKETQYF.

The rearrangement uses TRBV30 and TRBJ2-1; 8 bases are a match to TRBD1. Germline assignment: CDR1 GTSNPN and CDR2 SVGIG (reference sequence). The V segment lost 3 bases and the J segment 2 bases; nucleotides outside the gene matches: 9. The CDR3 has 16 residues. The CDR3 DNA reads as TGTGCCTGGAGCCCAGCGACAGGGGTGGCCTACAATGAGCAGTTCTTC. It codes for CAWSPATGVAYNEQFF.

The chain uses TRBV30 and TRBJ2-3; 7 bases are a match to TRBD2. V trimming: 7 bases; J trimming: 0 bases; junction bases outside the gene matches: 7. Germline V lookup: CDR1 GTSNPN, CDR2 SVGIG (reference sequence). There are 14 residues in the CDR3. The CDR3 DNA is TGTGCCTCGCCCTTAGCGGGTAGCACAGATACGCAGTATTTT. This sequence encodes CASPLAGSTDTQYF.

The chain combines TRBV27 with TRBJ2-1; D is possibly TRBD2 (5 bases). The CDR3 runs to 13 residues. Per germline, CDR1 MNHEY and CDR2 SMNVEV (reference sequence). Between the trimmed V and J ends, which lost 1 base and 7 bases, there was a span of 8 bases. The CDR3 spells CASSLFGENEQFF. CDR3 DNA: TGTGCCAGCAGTTTATTCGGGGAGAATGAGCAGTTCTTC.

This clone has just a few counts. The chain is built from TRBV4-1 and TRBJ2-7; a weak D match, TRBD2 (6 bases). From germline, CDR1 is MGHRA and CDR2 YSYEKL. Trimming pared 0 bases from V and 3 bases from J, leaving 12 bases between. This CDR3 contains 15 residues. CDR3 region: CASSQDGTGDYEQYF. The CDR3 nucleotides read TGCGCCAGCAGCCAAGACGGGACTGGCGACTACGAGCAGTACTTC.

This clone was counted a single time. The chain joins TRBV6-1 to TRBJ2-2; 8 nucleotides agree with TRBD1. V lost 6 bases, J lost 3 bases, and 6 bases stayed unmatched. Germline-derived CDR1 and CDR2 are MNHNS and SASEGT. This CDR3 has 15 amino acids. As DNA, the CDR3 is TGTGCCAGCAGGGGCAGGGGGCCGCACACCGGGGAGCTGTTTTTT. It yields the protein CASRGRGPHTGELFF.

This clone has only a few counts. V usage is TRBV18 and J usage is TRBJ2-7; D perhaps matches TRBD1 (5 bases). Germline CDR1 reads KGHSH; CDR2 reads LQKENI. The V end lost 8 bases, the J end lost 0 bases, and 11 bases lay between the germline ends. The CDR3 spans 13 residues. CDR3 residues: CASLPDTSYEQYF. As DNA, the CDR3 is TGTGCCAGCCTGCCGGACACCTCCTACGAGCAGTACTTC.

The CDR3 spells CASSPTSGRGEQFF. In DNA, the CDR3 is TGTGCCAGCAGCCCGACTAGCGGGAGAGGGGAGCAGTTCTTC. The chain recombines TRBV27 with TRBJ2-1; 12 nucleotides agree with TRBD2. The ends lost 6 bases at V and 10 bases at J; junction bases unmatched: 7. The germline gives CDR1 MNHEY, CDR2 SMNVEV (reference sequence). This CDR3 spans 14 amino acids.

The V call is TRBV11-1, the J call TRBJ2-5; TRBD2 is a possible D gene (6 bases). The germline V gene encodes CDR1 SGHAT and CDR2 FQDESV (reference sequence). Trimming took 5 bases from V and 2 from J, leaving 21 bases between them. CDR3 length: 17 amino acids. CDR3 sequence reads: CASSQLARGMGQETQYF. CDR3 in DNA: TGTGCCAGCAGCCAGCTCGCGCGGGGAATGGGGCAAGAGACCCAGTACTTC.

The CDR3: CASAVSTGGAYGYTF. DNA of the CDR3: TGTGCCAGCGCCGTCTCGACAGGGGGGGCCTATGGCTACACCTTC. The chain links TRBV6-1 to TRBJ1-2, with 9 bases lining up with TRBD1. The CDR3 is made up of 15 amino acids. With V trimmed by 8 bases and J by 4 bases, 11 bases remained unmatched. From germline, CDR1 is MNHNS and CDR2 SASEGT.

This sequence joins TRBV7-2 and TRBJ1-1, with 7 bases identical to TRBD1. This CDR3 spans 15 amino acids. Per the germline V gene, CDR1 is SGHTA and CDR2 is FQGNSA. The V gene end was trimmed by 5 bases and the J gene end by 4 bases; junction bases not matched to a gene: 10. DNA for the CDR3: TGTGCCAGCAGCCCAGCGAGGGGGCGGATCACTGAAGCTTTCTTT. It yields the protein CASSPARGRITEAFF.

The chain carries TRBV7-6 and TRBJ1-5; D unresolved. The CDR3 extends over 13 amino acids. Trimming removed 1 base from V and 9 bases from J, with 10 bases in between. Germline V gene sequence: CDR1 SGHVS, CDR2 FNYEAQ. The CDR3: CASSLEISGPQHF. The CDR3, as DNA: TGTGCCAGCAGCTTAGAGATTTCGGGGCCCCAGCATTTT.

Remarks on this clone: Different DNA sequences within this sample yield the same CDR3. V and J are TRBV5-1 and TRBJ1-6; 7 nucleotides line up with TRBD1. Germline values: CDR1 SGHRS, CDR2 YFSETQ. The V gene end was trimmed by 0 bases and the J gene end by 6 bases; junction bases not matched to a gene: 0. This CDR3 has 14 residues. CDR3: CASSLGQGNSPLHF. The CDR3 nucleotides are TGCGCCAGCAGCTTGGGACAGGGTAATTCACCCCTCCACTTT. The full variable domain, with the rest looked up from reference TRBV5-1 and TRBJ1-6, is KAGVTQTPRYLIKTRGQQVTLSCSPISGHRSVSWYQQTPGQGLQFLFEYFSETQRNKGNFPGRFSGRQFSNSRSEMNVSTLELGDSALYLCASSLGQGNSPLHFGNGTRLTVT.

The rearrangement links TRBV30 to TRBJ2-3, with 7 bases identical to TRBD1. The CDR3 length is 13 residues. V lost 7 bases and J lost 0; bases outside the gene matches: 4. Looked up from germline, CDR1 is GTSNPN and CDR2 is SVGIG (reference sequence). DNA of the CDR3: TGTGCCTCCGGACAGGTTAGCACAGATACGCAGTATTTT. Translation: CASGQVSTDTQYF.

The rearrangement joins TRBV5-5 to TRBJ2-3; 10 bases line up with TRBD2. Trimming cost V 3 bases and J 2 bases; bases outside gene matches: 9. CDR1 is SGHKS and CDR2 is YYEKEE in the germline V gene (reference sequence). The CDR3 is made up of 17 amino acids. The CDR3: CASSSRASGSITDTQYF. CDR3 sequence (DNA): TGTGCCAGCAGCTCCCGGGCTAGCGGGAGTATCACAGATACGCAGTATTTT.

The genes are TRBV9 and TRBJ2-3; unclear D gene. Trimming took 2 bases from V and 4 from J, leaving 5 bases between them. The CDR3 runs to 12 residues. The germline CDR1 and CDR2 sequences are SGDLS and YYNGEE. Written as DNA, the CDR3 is TGTGCCAGCAGCGTGTCTGCAGATACGCAGTATTTT. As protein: CASSVSADTQYF.

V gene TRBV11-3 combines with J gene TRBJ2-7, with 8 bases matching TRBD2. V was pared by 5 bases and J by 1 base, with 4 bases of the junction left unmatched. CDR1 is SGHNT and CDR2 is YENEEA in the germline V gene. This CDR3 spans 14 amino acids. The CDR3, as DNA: TGTGCCAGCAGCCCAGGCGGGGGGTCCTACGAGCAGTACTTC. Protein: CASSPGGGSYEQYF.

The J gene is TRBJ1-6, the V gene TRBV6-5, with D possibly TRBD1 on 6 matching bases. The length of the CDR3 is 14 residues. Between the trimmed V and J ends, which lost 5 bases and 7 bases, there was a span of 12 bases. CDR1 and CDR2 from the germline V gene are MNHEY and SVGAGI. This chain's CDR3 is CASSADRINSPLHF. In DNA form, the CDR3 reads TGTGCCAGCAGTGCCGACAGGATCAATTCACCCCTCCACTTT.

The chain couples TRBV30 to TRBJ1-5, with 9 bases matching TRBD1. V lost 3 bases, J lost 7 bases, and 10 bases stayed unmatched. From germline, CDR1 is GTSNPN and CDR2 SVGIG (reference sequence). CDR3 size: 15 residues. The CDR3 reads CAWRGNTGGWQPQHF. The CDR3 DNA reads TGTGCCTGGAGGGGAAACACAGGGGGCTGGCAGCCCCAGCATTTT.